These T cell receptor beta chains were read from a single sample in a study of T cell responses to AZD1222 COVID-19 vaccine. Sequencing used immunoSEQ multiplex PCR; TCRdb keeps in-frame clones, though not all of them. This table holds roughly 150,000 clones, around nine tenths found once. The sample was peripheral blood, taken on day 0 of AZD1222 vaccination. These receptors all come from an adult in good health. Both conserved end residues are part of each CDR3. A D gene is named only where the DNA matches it firmly. Where a row states a size, it is once, few, many or the class of an expanded clone; other rows omit it.

abundance	len	d_gene	v_gene	j_gene	CDR3nt	CDR3aa
.	18	TRBD1	TRBV11-2	TRBJ2-4	TGTGCCAGCAGGCAAGCTTACCGCAGGGGGCGCACCCGAAACATTCAGTACTTC	CASRQAYRRGRTRNIQYF
.	13	.	TRBV2	TRBJ2-7	TGTGCCAGCGGGCCGACTCGGGACTACGAGCAGTACTTC	CASGPTRDYEQYF
.	11	.	TRBV28	TRBJ1-1	TGTGCCAGCAGTGTTATGGGGGGGGCTTTCTTT	CASSVMGGAFF
once	15	TRBD1	TRBV6-5	TRBJ2-7	TGTGCCAGCAGAAGGGGACAGGGCGACTTCTACGAGCAGTACTTC	CASRRGQGDFYEQYF
.	15	TRBD2	TRBV30	TRBJ2-5	TGTGCCTGGAGTGCGCCGGGGACTAGCGGAGAGACCCAGTACTTC	CAWSAPGTSGETQYF
.	12	.	TRBV6-2/TRBV6-3	TRBJ2-7	TGTGCCAGCAGTCGGACAGCCTACGAGCAGTACTTC	CASSRTAYEQYF
.	14	.	TRBV20-1	TRBJ1-4	TGCAGTGCTAGTGCCGGGATCGAGTGGGAAAAACTGTTTTTT	CSASAGIEWEKLFF
.	12	TRBD2	TRBV11-3	TRBJ2-1	TGTGCCAGCAGCTCCCTAGCGGATGAGCAGTTCTTC	CASSSLADEQFF
few	14	.	TRBV5-5	TRBJ1-3	TGTGCCAGCAGCTTATTGGGGCCTGGAAACACCATATATTTT	CASSLLGPGNTIYF
.	12	.	TRBV7-9	TRBJ1-2	TGTGCCAGCAGCTGGAAGGGGCTCGGCTACACCTTC	CASSWKGLGYTF
.	15	TRBD1	TRBV5-4	TRBJ1-5	TGTGCCAGCAGCTTGGGGACAGGGCACAATCAGCCCCAGCATTTT	CASSLGTGHNQPQHF
.	16	.	TRBV5-6	TRBJ1-2	TGTGCCAGCAGCTTGGCCGGTAGGAGAGCAAACTATGGCTACACCTTC	CASSLAGRRANYGYTF
.	15	TRBD1	TRBV7-8	TRBJ1-5	TGTGCCAGCAGCTCGACAGGGCGTAGCAATCAGCCCCAGCATTTT	CASSSTGRSNQPQHF
.	15	.	TRBV10-1	TRBJ1-1	TGCGCCAGCAGTGACAGGGCAGGGAAGAACACTGAAGCTTTCTTT	CASSDRAGKNTEAFF